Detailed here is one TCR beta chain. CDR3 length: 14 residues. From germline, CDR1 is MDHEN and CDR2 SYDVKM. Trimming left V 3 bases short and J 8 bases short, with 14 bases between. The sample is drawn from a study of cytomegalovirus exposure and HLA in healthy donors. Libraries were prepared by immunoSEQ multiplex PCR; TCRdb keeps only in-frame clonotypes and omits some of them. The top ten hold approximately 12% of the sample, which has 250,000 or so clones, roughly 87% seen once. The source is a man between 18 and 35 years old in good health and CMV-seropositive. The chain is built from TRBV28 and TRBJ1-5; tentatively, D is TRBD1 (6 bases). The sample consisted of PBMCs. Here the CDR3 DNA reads TGTGCCAGCAGTTTGGGAGGGGGAAGGAAGCCCCAGCATTTT. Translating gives CASSLGGGRKPQHF.